One and the same sample provided the 18 T cell receptor beta chains below, sequenced in a study of shared clonotypes between healthy human individuals. Sequencing was performed with immunoSEQ multiplex PCR; in TCRdb, only in-frame clones are kept and a portion is missing. The data contain about 1,900,000 clones, approximately 94% of them singletons. CD8 cells classed as naive were CD45RO-negative and positively selected for CCR7, excluding terminally differentiated effector memory CD45RA+ cells. Sequenced sample: naive CD8+ T cells sorted from blood. Receptor source: a man aged 18-30 years in good health.

This rearrangement joins TRBV27 to TRBJ2-7, with a weak D call TRBD1 (6 bases). Germline CDR1 and CDR2: MNHEY and SMNVEV (reference sequence). The CDR3 consists of 15 residues. With 6 bases removed from V and 6 bases from J, the gap between germline ends came to 21 bases. The CDR3 loop reads CASSPEGSGGGEQYF. The DNA of the CDR3 is TGTGCCAGCAGCCCTGAGGGTTCTGGGGGCGGCGAGCAGTACTTC.

This chain joins TRBV7-9 and TRBJ1-2; TRBD1 agrees at 12 bases. CDR1 is SEHNR and CDR2 is FQNEAQ in the germline V gene (reference sequence). This CDR3 is built from 14 residues. Unmatched junction bases numbered 5, after V lost 5 bases and J lost 7 bases. Written as DNA, the CDR3 is TGTGCCAGCAGCCCTGGGACAGGGGGCCTTGGCTACACCTTC. Amino acid sequence: CASSPGTGGLGYTF.

CDR3 region: CSVSEADKYEQYF. The CDR3 DNA is TGCAGCGTTAGTGAAGCCGACAAATACGAGCAGTACTTC. The rearrangement joins TRBV29-1 to TRBJ2-7, with D unresolved. The CDR3 length is 13 residues. Trimming cost V 5 bases and J 4 bases, with 15 bases left between them. Germline V lookup: CDR1 SQVTM, CDR2 ANQGSEA.

J is TRBJ2-2 and V is TRBV7-6, with 15 bases matching TRBD2. Germline values: CDR1 SGHVS, CDR2 FNYEAQ. J gave up 6 bases and V 5 bases, and 16 bases lay outside the gene matches. The CDR3 is made up of 20 amino acids. The DNA for the CDR3 is TGTGCCAGCAGCCCAGAGGGTGCGGGACTAGCGGGGGGCCTTGCCGGGGAGCTGTTTTTT. Its protein product is CASSPEGAGLAGGLAGELFF.

The chain uses TRBV6-1 and TRBJ2-1; the D is unclear. Germline CDR1 MNHNS, CDR2 SASEGT. Trimming took off 3 bases at V and 8 bases at J, with 14 bases between the two ends. The CDR3 totals 14 residues. CDR3 in DNA: TGTGCCAGCAGTGATGGTTCAGGCGCGGATGAGCAGTTCTTC. It specifies CASSDGSGADEQFF.

This rearrangement joins TRBV27 to TRBJ1-2; D is possibly TRBD1 (5 bases). This CDR3 is 16 amino acids long. In germline, CDR1 is MNHEY, CDR2 SMNVEV (reference sequence). The V and J ends lost 4 bases and 6 bases respectively, with 21 bases between them. This chain's CDR3 is CASSYGVDQGLDGYTF. The CDR3 DNA is TGTGCCAGCAGTTACGGGGTTGACCAGGGATTAGATGGCTACACCTTC.

This clone was recorded a few times. The gene calls are TRBV4-1 and TRBJ1-6, with 8 bases aligning to TRBD1. Germline CDR1 MGHRA, CDR2 YSYEKL. With 5 bases clipped from V and 7 bases from J, the junction kept 4 bases outside the gene matches. This CDR3 has 14 residues. The CDR3 sequence is CASSLRQGNSPLHF. In DNA, the CDR3 is TGCGCCAGCAGCTTGCGACAGGGGAATTCACCCCTCCACTTT.

V and J are TRBV27 and TRBJ2-7, with D possibly being TRBD1 (5 bases). With 6 bases removed from V and 1 base from J, the gap between germline ends came to 16 bases. The CDR3 has 15 residues. Looked up from germline, CDR1 is MNHEY and CDR2 is SMNVEV (reference sequence). In nucleotides, the CDR3 is TGTGCCAGCAGCCTAGGGGCGGAGTTGTCCTACGAGCAGTACTTC. The encoded protein is CASSLGAELSYEQYF.

In DNA, the CDR3 is TGTGCCAGCAGTTTACGGGGGGCGTCCACAGATACGCAGTATTTT. Its translation: CASSLRGASTDTQYF. The chain employs TRBV28 and TRBJ2-3, with D possibly TRBD2 on 7 matching bases. The V end was cut by 2 bases, the J end by 2 bases, with 11 bases between. CDR3 length equals 15 residues. CDR1 is MDHEN and CDR2 is SYDVKM in the germline V gene.

The chain is built from TRBV5-6 and TRBJ1-2, with unresolved D. This CDR3 has 13 residues. V was cut by 0 bases and J by 7 bases, with 10 bases left in between. The germline V gene encodes CDR1 SGHDT and CDR2 YYEEEE. The CDR3 sequence: CASSLGPTGGYTF. CDR3 sequence (DNA): TGTGCCAGCAGCTTGGGGCCGACCGGTGGCTACACCTTC. Based on the CDR3 plus reference TRBV5-6 and TRBJ1-2, the full variable domain is DAGVTQSPTHLIKTRGQQVTLRCSPKSGHDTVSWYQQALGQGPQFIFQYYEEEERQRGNFPDRFSGHQFPNYSSELNVNALLLGDSALYLCASSLGPTGGYTFGSGTRLTVV.

This sequence joins TRBV29-1 and TRBJ2-7, with 8 bases identical to TRBD2. This CDR3 has 15 amino acids. CDR1 is SQVTM and CDR2 is ANQGSEA in the germline V gene. The V segment lost 3 bases and the J segment 3 bases; nucleotides outside the gene matches: 10. CDR3 in amino acids: CSVDGGAGGIYEQYF. CDR3 nucleotide sequence: TGCAGCGTTGACGGGGGGGCAGGAGGGATCTACGAGCAGTACTTC.

V usage is TRBV5-1 and J usage is TRBJ1-1; weak D call: TRBD1 (5 bases). The CDR3 contains 16 residues. CDR1 and CDR2 (germline): SGHRS, YFSETQ. V lost 3 bases and J lost 1, with 16 bases in between. DNA of the CDR3: TGCGCCAGCAGCTCTTGGTGGGGGGAAGGGAACACTGAAGCTTTCTTT. It yields the protein CASSSWWGEGNTEAFF.

The V and J genes are TRBV9 and TRBJ2-7, with 9 bases lining up with TRBD2. Germline loops: CDR1 SGDLS, CDR2 YYNGEE. The CDR3 length is 15 residues. The ends lost 4 bases at V and 4 bases at J; junction bases unmatched: 9. CDR3 region: CASSISGGNQYEQYF. The CDR3, as DNA: TGTGCCAGCAGCATTAGCGGGGGAAACCAGTACGAGCAGTACTTC. The full variable domain, its missing parts supplied by reference TRBV9 and TRBJ2-7, is DSGVTQTPKHLITATGQRVTLRCSPRSGDLSVYWYQQSLDQGLQFLIQYYNGEERAKGNILERFSAQQFPDLHSELNLSSLELGDSALYFCASSISGGNQYEQYFGPGTRLTVT.

This rearrangement joins TRBV7-9 to TRBJ1-4; 9 positions match TRBD1. The CDR3 loop spans 16 amino acids. Per the germline V gene, CDR1 is SEHNR and CDR2 is FQNEAQ (reference sequence). V dropped 5 bases and J dropped 0; count of bases not matched to a gene: 4. The CDR3 loop is CASSVGTGPTNEKLFF. Written as DNA, the CDR3 is TGTGCCAGCAGCGTGGGGACAGGGCCAACTAATGAAAAACTGTTTTTT.

The V gene is TRBV5-1, the J gene TRBJ2-1; 8 bases fit TRBD1. The CDR3 is 14 amino acids. Losses at the gene ends were 1 base for V and 3 bases for J; bases not matched to a gene: 0. Germline V CDR1 and CDR2: SGHRS, YFSETQ. The DNA for the CDR3 is TGCGCCAGCAGCTTGACAGGGGGCTACAATGAGCAGTTCTTC. Translated: CASSLTGGYNEQFF.

The rearrangement joins TRBV30 to TRBJ2-4, with unresolved D. The length of the CDR3 is 13 residues. Trimming took off 0 bases at V and 8 bases at J, with 11 bases between the two ends. The V gene's germline CDR1 is GTSNPN and CDR2 SVGIG (reference sequence). CDR3 protein: CAWSVTSADIQYF. CDR3 nucleotides: TGTGCCTGGAGTGTAACCTCTGCTGACATTCAGTACTTC.

V usage is TRBV6-5 and J usage is TRBJ2-1, with TRBD1 as a possible D gene (6 bases). CDR3 length equals 15 residues. Trimming removed 5 bases at V and 1 base at J, with 12 bases between. Germline CDR1 and CDR2: MNHEY and SVGAGI. In DNA, the CDR3 is TGTGCCAGCAGTCAGGGGTATGGGTCCTACAATGAGCAGTTCTTC. This translates into CASSQGYGSYNEQFF.

The rearrangement uses TRBV11-2 and TRBJ2-5; 8 nucleotides line up with TRBD2. V lost 0 bases to trimming and J lost 5 bases; unmatched junction nucleotides: 11. There are 17 residues in the CDR3. Germline lookup yields CDR1 SGHAT and CDR2 FQNNGV. As DNA, the CDR3 is TGTGCCAGCAGCTTAGATTTAGCGGGATCCAGGAAGGAGACCCAGTACTTC. This sequence encodes CASSLDLAGSRKETQYF.